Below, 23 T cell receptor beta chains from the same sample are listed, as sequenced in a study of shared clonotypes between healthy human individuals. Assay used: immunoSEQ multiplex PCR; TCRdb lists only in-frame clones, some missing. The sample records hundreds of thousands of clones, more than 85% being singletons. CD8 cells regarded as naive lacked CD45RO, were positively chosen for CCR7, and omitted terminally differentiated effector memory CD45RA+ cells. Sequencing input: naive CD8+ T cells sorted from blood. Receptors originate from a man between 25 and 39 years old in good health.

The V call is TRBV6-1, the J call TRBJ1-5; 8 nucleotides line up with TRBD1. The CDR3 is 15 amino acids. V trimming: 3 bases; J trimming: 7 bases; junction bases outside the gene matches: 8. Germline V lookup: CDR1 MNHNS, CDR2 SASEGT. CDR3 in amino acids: CASSERQGRGQPQHF. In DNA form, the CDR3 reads TGTGCCAGCAGTGAGAGACAGGGGCGGGGGCAGCCCCAGCATTTT.

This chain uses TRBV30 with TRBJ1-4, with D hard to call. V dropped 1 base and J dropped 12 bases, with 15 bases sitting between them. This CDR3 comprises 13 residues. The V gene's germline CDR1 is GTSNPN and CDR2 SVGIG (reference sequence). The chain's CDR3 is CAWSADTASQLFF. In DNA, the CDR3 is TGTGCCTGGAGTGCCGATACGGCCTCCCAACTGTTTTTT.

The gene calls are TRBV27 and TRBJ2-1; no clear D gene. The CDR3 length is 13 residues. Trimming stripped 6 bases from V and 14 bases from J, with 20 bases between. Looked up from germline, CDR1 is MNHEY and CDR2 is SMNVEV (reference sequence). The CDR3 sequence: CASRPSGDQAKFF. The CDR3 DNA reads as TGTGCCAGCAGGCCGTCGGGCGACCAGGCAAAGTTCTTC.

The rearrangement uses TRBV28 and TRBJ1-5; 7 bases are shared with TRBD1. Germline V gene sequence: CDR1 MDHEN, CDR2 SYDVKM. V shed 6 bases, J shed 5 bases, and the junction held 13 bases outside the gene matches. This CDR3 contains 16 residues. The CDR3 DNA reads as TGTGCCAGCAGAAGGTATCCAATACAGGGGTATCAGCCCCAGCATTTT. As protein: CASRRYPIQGYQPQHF.

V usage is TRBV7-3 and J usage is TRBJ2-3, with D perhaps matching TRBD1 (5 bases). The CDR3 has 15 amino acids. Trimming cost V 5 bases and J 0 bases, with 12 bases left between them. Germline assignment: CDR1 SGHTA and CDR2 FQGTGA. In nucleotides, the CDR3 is TGTGCCAGCAGCGGTACAGGCTCTAGCACAGATACGCAGTATTTT. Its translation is CASSGTGSSTDTQYF.

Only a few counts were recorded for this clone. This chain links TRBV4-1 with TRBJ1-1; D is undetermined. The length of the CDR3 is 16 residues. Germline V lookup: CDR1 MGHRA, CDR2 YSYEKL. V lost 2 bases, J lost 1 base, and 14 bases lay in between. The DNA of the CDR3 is TGCGCCAGCAGCCAAAGAACTCCACCTGCGAACACTGAAGCTTTCTTT. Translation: CASSQRTPPANTEAFF.

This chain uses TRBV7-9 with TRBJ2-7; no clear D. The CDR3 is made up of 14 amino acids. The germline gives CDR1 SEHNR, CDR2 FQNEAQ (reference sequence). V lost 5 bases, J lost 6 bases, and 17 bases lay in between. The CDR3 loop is CASSPASPPTEQYF. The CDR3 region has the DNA TGTGCCAGCAGCCCCGCCTCCCCTCCGACCGAGCAGTACTTC.

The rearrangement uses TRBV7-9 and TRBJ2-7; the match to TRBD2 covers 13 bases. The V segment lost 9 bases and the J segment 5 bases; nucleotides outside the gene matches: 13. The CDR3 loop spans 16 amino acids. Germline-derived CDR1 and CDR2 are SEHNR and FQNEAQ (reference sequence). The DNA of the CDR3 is TGTGCCAGTAGAGCCGGGACTAGCGGGATCGGCGACGAGCAGTACTTC. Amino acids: CASRAGTSGIGDEQYF.

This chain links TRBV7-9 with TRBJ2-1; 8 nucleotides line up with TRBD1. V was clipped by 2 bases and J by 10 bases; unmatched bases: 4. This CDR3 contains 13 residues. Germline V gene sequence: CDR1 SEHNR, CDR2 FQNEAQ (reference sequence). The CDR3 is CASSLQGAGEQFF. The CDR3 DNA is TGTGCCAGCAGCTTACAGGGGGCAGGGGAGCAGTTCTTC.

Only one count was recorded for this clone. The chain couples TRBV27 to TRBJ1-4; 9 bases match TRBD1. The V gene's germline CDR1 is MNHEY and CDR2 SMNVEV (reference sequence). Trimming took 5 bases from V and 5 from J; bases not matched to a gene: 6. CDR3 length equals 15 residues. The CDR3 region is CASSRPGTGNEKLFF. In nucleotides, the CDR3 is TGTGCCAGCAGTCGACCCGGGACAGGGAATGAAAAACTGTTTTTT.

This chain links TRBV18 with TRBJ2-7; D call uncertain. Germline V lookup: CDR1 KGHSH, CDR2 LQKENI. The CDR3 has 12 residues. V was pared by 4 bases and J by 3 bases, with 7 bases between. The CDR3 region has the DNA TGTGCCAGCTCACTCGGATACTACGAGCAGTACTTC. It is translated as CASSLGYYEQYF.

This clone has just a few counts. CDR3 nucleotides: TGTGCCAGCAGTGAACTGTGGGGTAACGAGCAGTACTTC. Its protein product is CASSELWGNEQYF. This chain uses TRBV25-1 with TRBJ2-7; D call uncertain. V gave up 2 bases and J gave up 5 bases, with 10 bases separating them. This CDR3 has 13 amino acids. The germline V gene has CDR1 MGHDK and CDR2 SYGVNS.

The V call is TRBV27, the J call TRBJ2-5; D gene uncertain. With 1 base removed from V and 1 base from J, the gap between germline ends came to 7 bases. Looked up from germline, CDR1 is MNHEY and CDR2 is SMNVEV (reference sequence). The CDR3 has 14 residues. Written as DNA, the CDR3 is TGTGCCAGCAGTTTATTGGCCGCCCAAGAGACCCAGTACTTC. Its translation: CASSLLAAQETQYF.

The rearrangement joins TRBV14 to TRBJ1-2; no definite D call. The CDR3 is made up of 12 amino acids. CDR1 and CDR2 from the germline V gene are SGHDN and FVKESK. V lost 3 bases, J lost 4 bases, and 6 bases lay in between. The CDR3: CASSQEAYGYTF. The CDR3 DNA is TGTGCCAGCAGCCAGGAGGCCTATGGCTACACCTTC.

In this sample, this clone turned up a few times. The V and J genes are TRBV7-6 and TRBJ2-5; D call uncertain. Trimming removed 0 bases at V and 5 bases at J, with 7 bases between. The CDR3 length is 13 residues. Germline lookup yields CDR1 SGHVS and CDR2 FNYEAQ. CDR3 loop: CASSLALGETQYF. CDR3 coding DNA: TGTGCCAGCAGCTTAGCGCTGGGGGAGACCCAGTACTTC. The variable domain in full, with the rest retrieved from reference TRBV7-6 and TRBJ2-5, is GAGVSQSPRYKVTKRGQDVALRCDPISGHVSLYWYRQALGQGPEFLTYFNYEAQQDKSGLPNDRFSAERPEGSISTLTIQRTEQRDSAMYRCASSLALGETQYFGPGTRLLVL.

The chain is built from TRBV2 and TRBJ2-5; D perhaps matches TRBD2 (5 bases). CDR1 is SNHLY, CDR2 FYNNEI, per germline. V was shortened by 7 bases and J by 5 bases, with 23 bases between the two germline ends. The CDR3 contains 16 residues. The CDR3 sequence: CASNSPGEGRGETQYF. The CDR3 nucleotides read TGTGCCAGCAATTCACCGGGCGAAGGGAGAGGGGAGACCCAGTACTTC.

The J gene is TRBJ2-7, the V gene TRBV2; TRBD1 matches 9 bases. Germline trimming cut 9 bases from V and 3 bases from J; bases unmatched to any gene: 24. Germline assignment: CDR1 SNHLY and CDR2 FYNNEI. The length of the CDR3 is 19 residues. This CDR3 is CASHGQGTGIASVYYEQYF. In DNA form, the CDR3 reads TGTGCCAGTCACGGGCAGGGGACAGGGATTGCTAGTGTCTACTACGAGCAGTACTTC.

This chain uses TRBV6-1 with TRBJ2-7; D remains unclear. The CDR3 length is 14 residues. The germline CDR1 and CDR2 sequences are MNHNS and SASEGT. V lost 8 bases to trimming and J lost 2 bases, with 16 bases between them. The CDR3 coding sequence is TGTGCCAGCCTCCCATCGGACGGAACCTACGAGCAGTACTTC. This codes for CASLPSDGTYEQYF.

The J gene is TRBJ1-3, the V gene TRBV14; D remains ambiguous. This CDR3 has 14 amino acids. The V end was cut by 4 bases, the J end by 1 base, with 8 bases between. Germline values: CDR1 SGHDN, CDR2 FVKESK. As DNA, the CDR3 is TGTGCCAGCAGCCGAGTGGGATCTGGAAACACCATATATTTT. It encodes CASSRVGSGNTIYF. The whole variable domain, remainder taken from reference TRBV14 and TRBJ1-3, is EAGVTQFPSHSVIEKGQTVTLRCDPISGHDNLYWYRRVMGKEIKFLLHFVKESKQDESGMPNNRFLAERTGGTYSTLKVQPAELEDSGVYFCASSRVGSGNTIYFGEGSWLTVV.

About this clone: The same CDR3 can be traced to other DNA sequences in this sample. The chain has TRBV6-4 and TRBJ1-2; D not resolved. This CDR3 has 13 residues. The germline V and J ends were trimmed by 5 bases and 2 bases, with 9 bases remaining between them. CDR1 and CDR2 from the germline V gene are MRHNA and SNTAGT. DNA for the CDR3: TGTGCCAGCAGTCCCGGGCCGAACTATGGCTACACCTTC. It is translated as CASSPGPNYGYTF.

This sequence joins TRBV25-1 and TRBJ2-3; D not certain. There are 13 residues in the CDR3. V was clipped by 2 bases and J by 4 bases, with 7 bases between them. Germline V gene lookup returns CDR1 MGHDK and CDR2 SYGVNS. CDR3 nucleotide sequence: TGTGCCAGCAGTGAAGGGGTCGCAGATACGCAGTATTTT. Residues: CASSEGVADTQYF.

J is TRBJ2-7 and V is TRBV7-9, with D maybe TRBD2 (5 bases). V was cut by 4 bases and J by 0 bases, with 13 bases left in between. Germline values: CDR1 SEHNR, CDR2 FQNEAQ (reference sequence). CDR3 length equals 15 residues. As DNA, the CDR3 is TGTGCCAGCAGCTCAACCGAGGGCAGCTCCTACGAGCAGTACTTC. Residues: CASSSTEGSSYEQYF.

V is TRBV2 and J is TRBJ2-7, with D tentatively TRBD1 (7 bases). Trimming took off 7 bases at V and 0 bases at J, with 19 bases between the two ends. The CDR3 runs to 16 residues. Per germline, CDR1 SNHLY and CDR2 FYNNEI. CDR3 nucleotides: TGTGCCAGCACAGGATTATGGCGGGACAGCTCCTACGAGCAGTACTTC. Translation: CASTGLWRDSSYEQYF.